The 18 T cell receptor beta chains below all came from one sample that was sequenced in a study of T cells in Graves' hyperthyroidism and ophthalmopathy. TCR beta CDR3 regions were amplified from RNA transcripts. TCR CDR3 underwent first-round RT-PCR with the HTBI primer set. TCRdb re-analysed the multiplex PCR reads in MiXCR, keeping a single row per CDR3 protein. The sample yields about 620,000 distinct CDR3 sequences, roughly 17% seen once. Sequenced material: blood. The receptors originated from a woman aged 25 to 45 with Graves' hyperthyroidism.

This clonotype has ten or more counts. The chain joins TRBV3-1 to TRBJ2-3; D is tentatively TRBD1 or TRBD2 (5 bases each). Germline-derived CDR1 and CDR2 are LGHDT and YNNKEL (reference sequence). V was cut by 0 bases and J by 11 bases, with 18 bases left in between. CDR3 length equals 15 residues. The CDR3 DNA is TGTGCCAGCAGCCAAGATCTCGAGACGGTGGGGGAGCAGTATTTT. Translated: CASSQDLETVGEQYF.

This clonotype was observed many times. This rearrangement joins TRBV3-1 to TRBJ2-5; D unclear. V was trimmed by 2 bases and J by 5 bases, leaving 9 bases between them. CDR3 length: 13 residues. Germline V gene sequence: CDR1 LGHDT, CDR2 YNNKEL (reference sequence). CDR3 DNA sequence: TGTGCCAGCAGCCAACCCATTCGGGAGACCCAGTACTTC. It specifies CASSQPIRETQYF.

CDR3 region: CASSPRTGRLTLHF. The CDR3 nucleotides read TGTGCCAGCAGTCCAAGGACAGGGCGCTTGACCCTCCACTTT. The genes are TRBV12-3 or TRBV12-4 and TRBJ1-6; 8 bases align to TRBD1. The CDR3 extends over 14 amino acids. V shed 5 bases, J shed 14 bases, and the junction held 11 bases outside the gene matches.

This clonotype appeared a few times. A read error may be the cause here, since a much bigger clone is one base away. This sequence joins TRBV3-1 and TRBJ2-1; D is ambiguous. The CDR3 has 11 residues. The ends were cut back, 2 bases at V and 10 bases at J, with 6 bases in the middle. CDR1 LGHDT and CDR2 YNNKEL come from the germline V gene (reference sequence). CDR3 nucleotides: TGTGCCAGCAGCCAATTCGGCGAGCAGTTCTTC. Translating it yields CASSQFGEQFF.

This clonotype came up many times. The CDR3 here is CATRGVYLSYEQYF. CDR3 DNA sequence: TGTGCCACTCGAGGAGTTTACCTCTCCTACGAGCAGTACTTC. V and J are TRBV2 and TRBJ2-7; D gene unclear. The germline V gene encodes CDR1 SNHLY and CDR2 FYNNEI. The CDR3 runs to 14 residues. The V end was cut by 10 bases, the J end by 0 bases, with 16 bases between.

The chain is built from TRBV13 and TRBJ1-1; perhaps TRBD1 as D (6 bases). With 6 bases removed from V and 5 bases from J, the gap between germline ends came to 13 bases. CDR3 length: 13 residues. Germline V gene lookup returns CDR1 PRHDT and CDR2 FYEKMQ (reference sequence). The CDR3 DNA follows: TGTGCCAGCAGTCCGGACAGTCAAACTGAAGCTTTCTTT. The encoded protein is CASSPDSQTEAFF.

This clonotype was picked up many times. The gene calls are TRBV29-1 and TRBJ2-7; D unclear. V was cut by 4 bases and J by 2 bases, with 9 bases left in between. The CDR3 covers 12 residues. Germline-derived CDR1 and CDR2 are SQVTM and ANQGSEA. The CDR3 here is CSVVTVAYEQYF. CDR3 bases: TGCAGCGTTGTGACGGTGGCCTACGAGCAGTACTTC.

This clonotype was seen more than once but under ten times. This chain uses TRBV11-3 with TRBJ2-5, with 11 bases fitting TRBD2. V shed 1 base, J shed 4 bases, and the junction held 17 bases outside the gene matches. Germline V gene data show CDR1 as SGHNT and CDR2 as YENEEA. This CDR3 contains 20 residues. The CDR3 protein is CASSLVRRTSGLPRGETQYF. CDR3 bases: TGTGCCAGCAGCTTAGTCAGGCGGACTAGCGGGCTCCCCAGGGGAGAGACCCAGTACTTC. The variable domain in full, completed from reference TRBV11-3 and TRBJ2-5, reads EAGVVQSPRYKIIEKKQPVAFWCNPISGHNTLYWYLQNLGQGPELLIRYENEEAVDDSQLPKDRFSAERLKGVDSTLKIQPAELGDSAVYLCASSLVRRTSGLPRGETQYFGPGTRLLVL.

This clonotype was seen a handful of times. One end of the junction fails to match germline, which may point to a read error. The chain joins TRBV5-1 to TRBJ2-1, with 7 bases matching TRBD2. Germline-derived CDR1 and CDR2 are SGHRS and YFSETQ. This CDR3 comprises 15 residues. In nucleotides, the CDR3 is TGCGCCAGCAGATTGGACCGGGGGGCCTACAATGAGCAGTTCTTC. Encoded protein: CASRLDRGAYNEQFF.

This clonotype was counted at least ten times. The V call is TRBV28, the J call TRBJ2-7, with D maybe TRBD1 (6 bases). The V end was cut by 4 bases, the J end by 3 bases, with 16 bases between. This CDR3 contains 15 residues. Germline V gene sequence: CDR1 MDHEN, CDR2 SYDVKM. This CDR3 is CASSSTTQQGYEQYF. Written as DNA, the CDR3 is TGTGCCAGCAGTTCCACAACCCAACAGGGCTACGAGCAGTACTTC.

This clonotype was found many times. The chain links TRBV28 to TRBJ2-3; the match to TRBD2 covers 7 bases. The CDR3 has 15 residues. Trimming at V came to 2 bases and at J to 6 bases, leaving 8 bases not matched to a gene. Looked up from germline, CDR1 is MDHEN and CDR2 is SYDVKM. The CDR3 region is CASSLGAGVVDTQYF. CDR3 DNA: TGTGCCAGCAGTTTAGGGGCGGGAGTGGTGGATACGCAGTATTTT.

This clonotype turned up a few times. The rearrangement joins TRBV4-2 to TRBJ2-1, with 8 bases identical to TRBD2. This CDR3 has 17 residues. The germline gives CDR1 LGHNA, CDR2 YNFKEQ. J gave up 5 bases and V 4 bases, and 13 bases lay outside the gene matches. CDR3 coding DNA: TGTGCCAGCAGCCCGTTGACGGGAGGGCCGGGTAACAATGAGCAGTTCTTC. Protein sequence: CASSPLTGGPGNNEQFF.

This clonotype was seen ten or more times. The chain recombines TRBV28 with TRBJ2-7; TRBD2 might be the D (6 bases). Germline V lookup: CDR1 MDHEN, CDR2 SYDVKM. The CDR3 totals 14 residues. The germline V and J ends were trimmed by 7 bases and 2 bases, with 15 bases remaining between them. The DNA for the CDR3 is TGTGCCAGCAATCCACGGGACTCCACCTACGAGCAGTACTTC. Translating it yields CASNPRDSTYEQYF.

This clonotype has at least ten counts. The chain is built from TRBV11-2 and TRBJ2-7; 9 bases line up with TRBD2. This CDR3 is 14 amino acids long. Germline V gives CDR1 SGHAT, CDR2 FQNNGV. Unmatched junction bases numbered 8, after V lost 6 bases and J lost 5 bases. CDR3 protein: CASSFSGSIDEQYF. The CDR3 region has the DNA TGTGCCAGCAGTTTTAGCGGGAGTATCGACGAGCAGTACTTC. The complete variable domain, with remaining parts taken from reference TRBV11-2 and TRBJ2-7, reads EAGVAQSPRYKIIEKRQSVAFWCNPISGHATLYWYQQILGQGPKLLIQFQNNGVVDDSQLPKDRFSAERLKGVDSTLKIQPAKLEDSAVYLCASSFSGSIDEQYFGPGTRLTVT.

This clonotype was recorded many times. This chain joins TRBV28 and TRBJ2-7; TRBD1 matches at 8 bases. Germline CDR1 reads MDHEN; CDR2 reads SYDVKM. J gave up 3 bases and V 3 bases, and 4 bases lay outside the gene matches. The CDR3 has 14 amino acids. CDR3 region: CASSFLGTGYEQYF. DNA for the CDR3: TGTGCCAGCAGTTTCTTGGGGACAGGCTACGAGCAGTACTTC.

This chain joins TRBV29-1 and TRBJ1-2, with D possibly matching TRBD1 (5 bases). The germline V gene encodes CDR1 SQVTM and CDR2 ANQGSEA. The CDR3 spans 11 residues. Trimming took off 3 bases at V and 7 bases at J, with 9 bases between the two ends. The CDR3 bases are TGCAGCGTTGACGACGGGACTGGCTACACCTTC. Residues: CSVDDGTGYTF.

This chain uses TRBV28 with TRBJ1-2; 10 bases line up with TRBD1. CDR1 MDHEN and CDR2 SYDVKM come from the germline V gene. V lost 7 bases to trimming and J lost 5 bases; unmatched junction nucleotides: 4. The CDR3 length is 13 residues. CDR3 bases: TGTGCCAGCATGTGGGACAGGGGTTATGGCTACACCTTC. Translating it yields CASMWDRGYGYTF.

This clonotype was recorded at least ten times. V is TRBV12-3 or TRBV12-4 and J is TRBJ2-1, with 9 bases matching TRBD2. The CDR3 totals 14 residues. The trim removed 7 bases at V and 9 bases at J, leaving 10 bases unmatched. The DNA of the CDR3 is TGTGCCAGCACCATGGGACTAGCTTATGGTGAGCAGTTCTTC. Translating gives CASTMGLAYGEQFF.